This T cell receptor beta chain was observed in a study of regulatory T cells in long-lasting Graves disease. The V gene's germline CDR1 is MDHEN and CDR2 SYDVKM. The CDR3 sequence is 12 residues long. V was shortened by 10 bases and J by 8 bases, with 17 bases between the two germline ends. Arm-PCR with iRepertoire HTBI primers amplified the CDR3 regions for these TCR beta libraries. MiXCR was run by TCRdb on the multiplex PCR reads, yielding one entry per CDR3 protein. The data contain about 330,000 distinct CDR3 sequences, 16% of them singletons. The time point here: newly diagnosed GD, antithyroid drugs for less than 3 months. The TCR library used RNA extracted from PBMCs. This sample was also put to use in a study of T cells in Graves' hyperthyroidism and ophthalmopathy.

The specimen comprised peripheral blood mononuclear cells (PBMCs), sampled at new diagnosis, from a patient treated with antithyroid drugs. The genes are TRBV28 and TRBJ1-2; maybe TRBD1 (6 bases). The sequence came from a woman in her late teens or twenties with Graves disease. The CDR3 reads CATSQGRGGYTF. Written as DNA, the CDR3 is TGTGCCACCAGCCAGGGGAGGGGAGGCTACACCTTC.